This T cell receptor (beta chain) was profiled in a study of blood T cell repertoires in COVID-19. Some clones are missing from TCRdb's copy, which holds only in-frame ones; the method was immunoSEQ multiplex PCR. Here the sample spans nearly 80,000 clones, roughly 89% being singletons. Source material: peripheral blood. The source is a man in his fifties with acute or convalescent COVID-19.

CDR3 amino acids: CASSTGTGKYEQYF. CDR3 nucleotide sequence: TGTGCCAGCAGTACCGGGACAGGAAAATACGAGCAGTACTTC. The chain joins TRBV7-2 to TRBJ2-7, with TRBD1 identical over 8 bases. CDR3 length equals 14 residues. Germline trimming cut 6 bases from V and 4 bases from J; bases unmatched to any gene: 8. Germline lookup yields CDR1 SGHTA and CDR2 FQGNSA.